There are many counts of the clone carrying this T cell receptor beta chain. Its antigen is not identified. This sample stems from a study of CD8 T cells in ankylosing spondylitis. Overall study results and limits: Researchers reportedly found disease-linked clones significantly enriched in matched ankylosing spondylitis synovial fluid.

Trimming took 3 bases from V and 1 from J, leaving 6 bases between them. This CDR3 has 12 amino acids. CDR1 is SQVTM, CDR2 ANQGSEA, per germline. TCRdb analysed the 5' RACE reads with MiXCR anew, one entry per CDR3 protein. The top ten clones hold over 5.5% of a sample with 150,000 or so distinct CDR3 sequences, approximately 32% of them seen once. The sequencing sample was made of synovial fluid, either unsorted or a sorted T cell fraction (not recorded which). V is TRBV29-1 and J is TRBJ1-1; D uncertain. The sequence came from a male donor with ankylosing spondylitis. CDR3: CSVEVQNTEAFF. The CDR3 DNA sequence: TGCAGCGTTGAGGTCCAGAACACTGAAGCTTTCTTT.